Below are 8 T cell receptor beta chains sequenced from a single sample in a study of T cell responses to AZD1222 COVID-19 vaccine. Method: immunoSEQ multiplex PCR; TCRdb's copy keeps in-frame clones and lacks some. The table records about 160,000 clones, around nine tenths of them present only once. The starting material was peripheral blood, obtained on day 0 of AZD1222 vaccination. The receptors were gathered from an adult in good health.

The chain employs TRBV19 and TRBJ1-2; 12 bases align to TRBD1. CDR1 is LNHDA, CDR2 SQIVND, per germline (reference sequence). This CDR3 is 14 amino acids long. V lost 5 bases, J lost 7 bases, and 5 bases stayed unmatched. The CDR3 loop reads CASSAGQGASGYTF. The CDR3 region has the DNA TGTGCCAGTAGTGCGGGACAGGGGGCAAGTGGCTACACCTTC.

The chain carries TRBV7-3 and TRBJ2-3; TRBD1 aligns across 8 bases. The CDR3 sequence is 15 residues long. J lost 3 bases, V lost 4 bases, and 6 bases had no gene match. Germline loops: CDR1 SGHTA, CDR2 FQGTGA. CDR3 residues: CASSSDRGRTDTQYF. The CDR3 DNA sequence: TGTGCCAGCAGCTCCGACAGGGGTAGAACAGATACGCAGTATTTT.

CDR3 residues: CASSPGLSYGYTF. CDR3 DNA: TGTGCCAGCAGCCCGGGGCTATCCTATGGCTACACCTTC. The V call is TRBV5-6, the J call TRBJ1-2; tentatively, D is TRBD1 (5 bases). Trimming removed 4 bases from V and 4 bases from J, with 11 bases in between. Germline-derived CDR1 and CDR2 are SGHDT and YYEEEE. The CDR3 contains 13 residues.

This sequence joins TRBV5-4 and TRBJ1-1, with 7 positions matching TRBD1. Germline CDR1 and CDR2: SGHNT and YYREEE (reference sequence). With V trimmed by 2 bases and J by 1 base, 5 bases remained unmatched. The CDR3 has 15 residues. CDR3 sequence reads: CASSFWTGPNTEAFF. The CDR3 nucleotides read TGTGCCAGCAGCTTCTGGACAGGACCGAACACTGAAGCTTTCTTT. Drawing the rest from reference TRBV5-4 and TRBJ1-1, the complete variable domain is ETGVTQSPTHLIKTRGQQVTLRCSSQSGHNTVSWYQQALGQGPQFIFQYYREEENGRGNFPPRFSGLQFPNYSSELNVNALELDDSALYLCASSFWTGPNTEAFFGQGTRLTVV.

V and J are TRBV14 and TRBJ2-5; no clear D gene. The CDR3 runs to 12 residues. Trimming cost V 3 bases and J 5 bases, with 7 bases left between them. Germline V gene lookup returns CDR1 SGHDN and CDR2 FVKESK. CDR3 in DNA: TGTGCCAGCAGCCAGGGTTCCGAGACCCAGTACTTC. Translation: CASSQGSETQYF.

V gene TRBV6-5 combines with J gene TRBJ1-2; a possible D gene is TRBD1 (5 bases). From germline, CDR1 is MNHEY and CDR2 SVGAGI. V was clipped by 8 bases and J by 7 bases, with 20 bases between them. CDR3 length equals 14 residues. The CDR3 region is CASAQGAGTSGYTF. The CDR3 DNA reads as TGTGCCAGCGCGCAGGGCGCCGGTACAAGTGGCTACACCTTC.

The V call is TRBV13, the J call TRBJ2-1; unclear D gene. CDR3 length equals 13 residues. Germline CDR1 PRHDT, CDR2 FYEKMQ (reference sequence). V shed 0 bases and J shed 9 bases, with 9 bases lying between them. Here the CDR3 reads CASSLGRSSEQFF. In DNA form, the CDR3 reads TGTGCCAGCAGCTTAGGCAGGTCAAGTGAGCAGTTCTTC. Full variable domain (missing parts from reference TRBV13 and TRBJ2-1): AAGVIQSPRHLIKEKRETATLKCYPIPRHDTVYWYQQGPGQDPQFLISFYEKMQSDKGSIPDRFSAQQFSDYHSELNMSSLELGDSALYFCASSLGRSSEQFFGPGTRLTVL.

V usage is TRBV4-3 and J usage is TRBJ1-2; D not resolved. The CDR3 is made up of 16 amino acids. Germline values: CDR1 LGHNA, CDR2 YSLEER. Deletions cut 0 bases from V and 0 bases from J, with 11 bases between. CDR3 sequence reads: CASSQDPGVSNYGYTF. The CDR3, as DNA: TGCGCCAGCAGCCAAGATCCCGGGGTCTCTAACTATGGCTACACCTTC.